This T cell receptor beta chain was observed in a study of cytomegalovirus exposure and HLA in healthy donors. Study overall: The roughly 120 validation repertoires used the same platform as the approximately 670 first-cohort repertoires (as reported by a later analysis).

TCRdb keeps only in-frame clones here, not all; method: immunoSEQ multiplex PCR. This sample carries about 160,000 clones, 84% of them seen once, and the ten largest clones take 10% to 13%. Comments on this clone: Its specificity is unknown.

J lost 2 bases, V lost 5 bases, and 4 bases had no gene match. Germline CDR1 SGHAT, CDR2 FQDESV (reference sequence). This CDR3 contains 14 residues. General study results and limits: Reports indicated that the classifier achieved high specificity and sensitivity in diagnosing cytomegalovirus status. Some public TCRs appeared in many individuals, while most sequences were rare. Cytomegalovirus association was assigned to approximately 160 TCR beta chains.

The sample was PBMCs. This chain links TRBV11-1 with TRBJ2-3; TRBD1 matches 7 bases. The sequence was obtained from a man aged 30 to 39 in good health and CMV-seropositive. Here the CDR3 DNA reads TGTGCCAGCAGCCTAAGGGGGCTCACAGATACGCAGTATTTT. Protein product: CASSLRGLTDTQYF.